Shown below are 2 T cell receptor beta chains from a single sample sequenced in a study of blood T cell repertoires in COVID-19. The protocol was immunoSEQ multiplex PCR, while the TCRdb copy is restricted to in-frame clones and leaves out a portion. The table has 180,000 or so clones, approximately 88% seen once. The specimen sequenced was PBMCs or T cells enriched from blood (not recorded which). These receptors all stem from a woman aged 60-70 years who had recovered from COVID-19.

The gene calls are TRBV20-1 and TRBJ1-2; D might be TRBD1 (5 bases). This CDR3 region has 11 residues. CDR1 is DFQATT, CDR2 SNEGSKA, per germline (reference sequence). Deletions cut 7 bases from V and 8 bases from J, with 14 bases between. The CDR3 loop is CSVGGWRGYTF. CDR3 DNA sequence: TGCAGTGTTGGGGGGTGGCGAGGCTACACCTTC.

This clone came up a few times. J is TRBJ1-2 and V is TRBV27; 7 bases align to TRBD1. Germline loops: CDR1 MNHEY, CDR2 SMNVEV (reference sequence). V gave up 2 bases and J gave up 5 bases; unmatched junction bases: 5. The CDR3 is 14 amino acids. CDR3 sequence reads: CASSLASRGYGYTF. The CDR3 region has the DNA TGTGCCAGCAGTTTAGCCAGCAGGGGGTATGGCTACACCTTC.